The 29 T cell receptor beta chains presented below share a single source sample, sequenced in a study of immune characterization of retroperitoneal liposarcoma. TCRdb analysed the PCR reads with MiXCR anew, one entry per CDR3 protein. The sample yields over 8,000 distinct CDR3 sequences, around 37% seen once. The sample was tumor tissue. The receptor set was obtained from a male donor with retroperitoneal liposarcoma.

The rearrangement links TRBV27 to TRBJ2-1; 15 nucleotides line up with TRBD2. The closer fit of TRBJ2-7 to the DNA end suggests the J call may be wrong. The CDR3 has 16 residues. Germline V gene lookup returns CDR1 MNHEY and CDR2 SMNVEV (reference sequence). The CDR3 protein is CASSLSGGTSGREQYF. The DNA for the CDR3 is TGTGCCAGCAGTTTGTCAGGGGGGACTAGCGGGAGGGAGCAGTACTTC.

The chain couples TRBV6-1 to TRBJ2-1; 15 bases are a match to TRBD2. This CDR3 has 16 residues. V lost 2 bases, J lost 9 bases, and 5 bases stayed unmatched. Per the germline V gene, CDR1 is MNHNS and CDR2 is SASEGT. The CDR3 loop is CASSERGLAGGLEQFF. The CDR3 nucleotides read TGTGCCAGCAGTGAAAGAGGACTAGCGGGAGGGCTTGAGCAGTTCTTC.

This clonotype came up many times. The J gene is TRBJ2-1, the V gene TRBV27; D is tentatively TRBD1 or TRBD2 (5 bases each). Judging by the DNA end, TRBJ2-7 fits better; the J call may be wrong. This CDR3 contains 16 residues. The V gene's germline CDR1 is MNHEY and CDR2 SMNVEV (reference sequence). The CDR3, as DNA: TGTGCCAGCAGTAGCCCGAGGGGACGCTCCTACAATGAGCAGTACTTC. It codes for CASSSPRGRSYNEQYF.

V gene TRBV10-3 combines with J gene TRBJ2-3; 13 nucleotides align to TRBD2. The CDR3 spans 15 residues. Germline V CDR1 and CDR2: ENHRY, SYGVKD. V shed 11 bases, J shed 5 bases, and the junction held 10 bases outside the gene matches. The CDR3 DNA sequence: TGTGCCTCAGGGGGACTAGCGGGACGTGGAGATACGCAGTATTTT. Protein: CASGGLAGRGDTQYF.

The genes are TRBV12-3 or TRBV12-4 and TRBJ2-5; D is possibly TRBD2 (6 bases). Trimming left V 3 bases short and J 0 bases short, with 14 bases between. The CDR3 length is 16 residues. CDR3 bases: TGTGCCAGCAGTTTCGTGGCGGGGTCTAACCAAGAGACCCAGTACTTC. Protein product: CASSFVAGSNQETQYF.

This clonotype has just one count. The V and J genes are TRBV6-1 and TRBJ2-1; TRBD2 agrees at 9 bases. V trimming: 0 bases; J trimming: 3 bases; junction bases outside the gene matches: 3. The CDR3 spans 16 residues. Per germline, CDR1 MNHNS and CDR2 SASEGT. CDR3 loop: CASSEAGTSLYNEQFF. The CDR3 nucleotides read TGTGCCAGCAGTGAAGCCGGGACTAGCCTCTACAATGAGCAGTTCTTC.

V is TRBV6-1 and J is TRBJ2-4; perhaps TRBD2 as D (7 bases). The J call may be incorrect, as the DNA end agrees better with TRBJ2-7. The CDR3 has 15 amino acids. The V gene's germline CDR1 is MNHNS and CDR2 SASEGT. The CDR3 region has the DNA TGTGCCAGCAGCCGAGGGGGGGACTCGAGCTACGAGCAGTACTTC. Protein sequence: CASSRGGDSSYEQYF.

The rearrangement uses TRBV6-5 and TRBJ2-3; weak D call: TRBD1 (5 bases). Germline assignment: CDR1 MNHEY and CDR2 SVGAGI. V was trimmed by 2 bases and J by 0 bases, leaving 9 bases between them. The CDR3 totals 15 residues. The CDR3 nucleotides are TGTGCCAGCAGTTACAGGGGTTCTAGCACAGATACGCAGTATTTT. It encodes CASSYRGSSTDTQYF.

The V gene is TRBV5-1, the J gene TRBJ2-5; a possible D gene is TRBD1 (6 bases). Deletions cut 5 bases from V and 5 bases from J, with 13 bases between. The germline V gene encodes CDR1 SGHRS and CDR2 YFSETQ. The CDR3 contains 13 residues. The CDR3: CASSRTGGETQYF. For the CDR3, the DNA is TGCGCCAGCAGTCGGACTGGGGGCGAGACCCAGTACTTC.

The table lists this clonotype with a few counts. This chain joins TRBV6-1 and TRBJ2-1, with 9 bases that match TRBD1. This CDR3 comprises 14 residues. J gave up 10 bases and V 4 bases, and 8 bases lay outside the gene matches. Germline lookup yields CDR1 MNHNS and CDR2 SASEGT. CDR3 amino acids: CASSVRDRVYEQFF. Written as DNA, the CDR3 is TGTGCCAGCAGTGTAAGGGACAGGGTCTACGAGCAGTTCTTC.

This chain connects TRBV7-8 to TRBJ2-3; D may be TRBD1 (5 bases). Germline assignment: CDR1 SGHVS and CDR2 FQNEAQ. This CDR3 region has 18 residues. The V gene lost 5 bases and the J gene lost 2 bases, with 23 bases spanning the gap. The chain's CDR3 is CASSITTIVRAATDTQYF. CDR3 nucleotide sequence: TGTGCCAGCAGCATAACCACTATCGTCAGGGCTGCCACAGATACGCAGTATTTT.

The V and J genes are TRBV6-8 and TRBJ2-7; the D is unclear. This CDR3 region has 11 residues. CDR1 MNHGY and CDR2 SAAAGT come from the germline V gene. Trimming cost V 7 bases and J 2 bases, with 6 bases left between them. CDR3 region: CASMRTYEQYF. CDR3 sequence (DNA): TGTGCCAGCATGAGAACCTACGAGCAGTACTTC.

This sequence joins TRBV6-4 and TRBJ1-1, with TRBD1 identical over 7 bases. CDR1 MRHNA and CDR2 SNTAGT come from the germline V gene. J lost 4 bases, V lost 6 bases, and 5 bases had no gene match. This CDR3 has 13 amino acids. CDR3 region: CASRLTGSTEAFF. Written as DNA, the CDR3 is TGTGCCAGCAGATTGACAGGGAGCACTGAAGCTTTCTTT.

This clonotype was counted only a few times. The CDR3 nucleotides read TGTGCCAGCAGCTTAGCCTCCGGGAGGGCCCGCGAGCAGTTCTTC. This codes for CASSLASGRAREQFF. The chain couples TRBV11-1 to TRBJ2-1; 8 bases fit TRBD2. V gave up 0 bases and J gave up 10 bases; unmatched junction bases: 8. Germline CDR1 is SGHAT and CDR2 is FQDESV (reference sequence). This CDR3 comprises 15 residues.

This clonotype was picked up a small number of times. This chain uses TRBV11-2 with TRBJ2-7, with D possibly TRBD1 on 5 matching bases. V lost 3 bases, J lost 7 bases, and 19 bases lay in between. CDR3 length: 15 residues. In germline, CDR1 is SGHAT, CDR2 FQNNGV. The CDR3 nucleotides read TGTGCCAGCAGCTTGGGGCAGGACCTTTACAATGAGCAGTACTTC. As protein: CASSLGQDLYNEQYF.

This clonotype came up many times. One end of the junction fails to match germline, which may point to a read error. This rearrangement joins TRBV6-1 to TRBJ2-1, with D unclear. The J call may be in error: the DNA end matches TRBJ2-7 better. The CDR3 loop spans 12 amino acids. The germline V gene has CDR1 MNHNS and CDR2 SASEGT. Written as DNA, the CDR3 is TGTGCCAGCAGTGAAAGACCCTATGAGCAGTACTTC. Translated: CASSERPYEQYF.

V usage is TRBV24-1 and J usage is TRBJ2-1; 13 bases align to TRBD2. Germline assignment: CDR1 KGHDR and CDR2 SFDVKD. The CDR3 has 15 amino acids. The trim removed 5 bases at V and 4 bases at J, leaving 1 base unmatched. The CDR3 DNA follows: TGTGCCACCAGTGGACTAGCGGGAGGTTACAATGAGCAGTTCTTC. Its protein product is CATSGLAGGYNEQFF.

The V call is TRBV11-3, the J call TRBJ2-7; D perhaps matches TRBD1 (5 bases). CDR1 and CDR2 (germline): SGHNT, YENEEA. V was shortened by 4 bases and J by 3 bases, with 10 bases between the two germline ends. CDR3 length equals 13 residues. The CDR3: CASSSGHRYEQYF. CDR3 nucleotides: TGTGCCAGCAGCTCTGGACACCGCTACGAGCAGTACTTC.

Ten or more counts support this clonotype. The V call is TRBV12-3 or TRBV12-4, the J call TRBJ2-5; 8 bases are a match to TRBD1. V lost 1 base to trimming and J lost 2 bases; unmatched junction nucleotides: 3. The CDR3 spans 15 residues. DNA for the CDR3: TGTGCCAGCAGTTTAGGACAGGGGATTCAAGAGACCCAGTACTTC. Its translation is CASSLGQGIQETQYF.

This clonotype was recorded a few times. This rearrangement joins TRBV6-5 to TRBJ2-3; TRBD1 aligns across 9 bases. V was pared by 5 bases and J by 2 bases, with 2 bases of the junction left unmatched. The CDR3 sequence is 14 residues long. The germline V gene has CDR1 MNHEY and CDR2 SVGAGI. The CDR3 protein is CASSGDRVTDTQYF. CDR3 nucleotide sequence: TGTGCCAGCAGTGGGGACAGGGTCACAGATACGCAGTATTTT.

This clonotype was seen just once. The chain links TRBV7-8 to TRBJ2-1; 13 bases fit TRBD2. TRBJ2-5 explains the end of the DNA better; the J call may be wrong. Germline V lookup: CDR1 SGHVS, CDR2 FQNEAQ. CDR3 size: 17 residues. The CDR3 loop reads CASSLGLAGRAWETQYF. CDR3 sequence (DNA): TGTGCCAGCAGCTTGGGACTAGCGGGACGAGCCTGGGAGACCCAGTACTTC.

The genes are TRBV6-5 and TRBJ2-3; D not resolved. V shed 6 bases and J shed 1 base, with 8 bases lying between them. This CDR3 is built from 13 residues. CDR1 MNHEY and CDR2 SVGAGI come from the germline V gene. The CDR3 region has the DNA TGTGCCAGCAGGATGGACGGCACAGATACGCAGTATTTT. This codes for CASRMDGTDTQYF.

This clonotype is labeled medium-sized. This chain connects TRBV6-6 to TRBJ1-3, with D unresolved. Germline lookup yields CDR1 MNHNY and CDR2 SVGAGI (reference sequence). The CDR3 runs 14 residues. V lost 4 bases and J 0 bases, leaving 7 bases between the germline ends. The CDR3: CASSSRDSGNTIYF. The DNA for the CDR3 is TGTGCCAGCAGTTCGCGGGACTCTGGAAACACCATATATTTT.

This clonotype was seen at least ten times. The J gene is TRBJ2-1, the V gene TRBV6-1, with D unresolved. The CDR3 length is 15 residues. CDR1 and CDR2 from the germline V gene are MNHNS and SASEGT. Trimming removed 3 bases from V and 10 bases from J, with 19 bases in between. This chain's CDR3 is CASSDGPPGLYEQFF. The DNA for the CDR3 is TGTGCCAGCAGTGACGGACCGCCTGGCCTCTACGAGCAGTTCTTC.

About this clonotype: A read error may produce the germline difference seen at one junction end. The chain links TRBV7-8 to TRBJ2-1; the D call may be TRBD1 or TRBD2 (6 bases each). The CDR3 covers 16 residues. Per germline, CDR1 SGHVS and CDR2 FQNEAQ. CDR3 residues: CVSSPKSGAQYNEQFF. The CDR3 DNA reads TGTGTCAGCAGCCCGAAATCGGGGGCCCAATACAATGAGCAGTTCTTC.

This clonotype was detected ten times or more. The rearrangement uses TRBV6-1 and TRBJ2-5; 7 bases are shared with TRBD2. The end of the DNA fits TRBJ2-7 better, so the J call may be wrong. There are 14 residues in the CDR3. Per germline, CDR1 MNHNS and CDR2 SASEGT. The CDR3 DNA is TGTGCCAGCACCGAGACTAGCTACCCCTACGAGCAGTACTTC. This sequence encodes CASTETSYPYEQYF.

This chain joins TRBV6-2 or TRBV6-3 and TRBJ1-2, with a tentative D call TRBD1 (5 bases). Germline V gene sequence: CDR1 MNHEY, CDR2 SVGEGT. This CDR3 region has 11 residues. The ends were cut back, 5 bases at V and 8 bases at J, with 9 bases in the middle. CDR3 bases: TGTGCCAGCAGTGGAGGGGTGGGCTACACCTTC. Residues: CASSGGVGYTF.

The chain recombines TRBV6-1 with TRBJ2-4; D is perhaps TRBD1 (5 bases). The CDR3 loop spans 15 amino acids. From germline, CDR1 is MNHNS and CDR2 SASEGT. The germline V and J ends were trimmed by 6 bases and 6 bases, with 18 bases remaining between them. CDR3: CASRDVGRKGNIQYF. Written as DNA, the CDR3 is TGTGCCAGCAGGGACGTGGGGCGTAAAGGAAACATTCAGTACTTC.

This clonotype was observed a handful of times. DNA for the CDR3: TGTGCCAGCAGCCCGCGGGGGGAGGGCTTCGCGGAGACCCAGTACTTC. Protein: CASSPRGEGFAETQYF. V is TRBV7-8 and J is TRBJ2-1; 8 nucleotides match TRBD2. The end of the DNA aligns better with TRBJ2-5, so the J call may be wrong. The CDR3 length is 16 residues. CDR1 and CDR2 from the germline V gene are SGHVS and FQNEAQ.